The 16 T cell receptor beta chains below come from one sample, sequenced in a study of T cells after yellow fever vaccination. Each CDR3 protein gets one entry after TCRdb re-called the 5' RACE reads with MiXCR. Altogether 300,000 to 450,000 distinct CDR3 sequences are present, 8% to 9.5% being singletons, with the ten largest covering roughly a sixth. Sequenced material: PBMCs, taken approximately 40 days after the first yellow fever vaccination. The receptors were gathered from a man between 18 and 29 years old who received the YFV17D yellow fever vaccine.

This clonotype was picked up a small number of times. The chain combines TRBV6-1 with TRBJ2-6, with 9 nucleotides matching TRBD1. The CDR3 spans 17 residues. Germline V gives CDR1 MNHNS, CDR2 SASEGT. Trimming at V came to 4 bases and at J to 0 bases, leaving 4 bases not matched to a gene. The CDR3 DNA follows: TGTGCCAGCAGTGCCGGGACAGGGATCTCTGGGGCCAACGTCCTGACTTTC. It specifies CASSAGTGISGANVLTF.

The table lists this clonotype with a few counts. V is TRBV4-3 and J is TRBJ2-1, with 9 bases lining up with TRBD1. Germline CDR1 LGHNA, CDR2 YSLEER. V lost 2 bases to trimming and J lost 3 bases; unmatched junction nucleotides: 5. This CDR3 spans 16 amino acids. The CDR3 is CASSQRTGGIYNEQFF. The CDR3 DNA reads TGCGCCAGCAGCCAACGAACAGGGGGCATCTACAATGAGCAGTTCTTC.

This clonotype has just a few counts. In DNA form, the CDR3 reads TGCAGTGCTAAACAGGCTTTCTCCTACAATGAGCAGTTCTTC. It translates to CSAKQAFSYNEQFF. The chain recombines TRBV20-1 with TRBJ2-1; maybe TRBD1 (5 bases). CDR1 is DFQATT and CDR2 is SNEGSKA in the germline V gene (reference sequence). CDR3 length: 14 amino acids. V lost 4 bases, J lost 0 bases, and 10 bases lay in between.

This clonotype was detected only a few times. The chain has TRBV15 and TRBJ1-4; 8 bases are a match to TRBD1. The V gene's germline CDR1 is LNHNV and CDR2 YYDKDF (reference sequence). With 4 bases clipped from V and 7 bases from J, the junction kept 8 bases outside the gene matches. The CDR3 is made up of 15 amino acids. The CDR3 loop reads CATSIRQGLGEKLFF. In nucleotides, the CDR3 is TGTGCCACCAGCATCAGACAGGGGTTAGGTGAAAAACTGTTTTTT. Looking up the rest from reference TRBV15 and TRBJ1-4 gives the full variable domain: DAMVIQNPRYQVTQFGKPVTLSCSQTLNHNVMYWYQQKSSQAPKLLFHYYDKDFNNEADTPDNFQSRRPNTSFCFLDIRSPGLGDTAMYLCATSIRQGLGEKLFFGSGTQLSVL.

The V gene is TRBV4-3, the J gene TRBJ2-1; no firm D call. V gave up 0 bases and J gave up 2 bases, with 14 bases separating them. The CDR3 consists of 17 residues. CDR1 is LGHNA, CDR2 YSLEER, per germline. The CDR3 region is CASSQEGLTLTYNEQFF. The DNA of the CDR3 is TGCGCCAGCAGCCAAGAAGGGCTGACGCTGACCTACAATGAGCAGTTCTTC.

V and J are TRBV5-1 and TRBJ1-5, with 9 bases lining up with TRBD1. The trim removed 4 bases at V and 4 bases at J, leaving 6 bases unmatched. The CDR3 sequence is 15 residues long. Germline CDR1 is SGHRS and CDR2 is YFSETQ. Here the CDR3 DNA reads TGCGCCAGCAGCGTGACAGGGGGTCATAATCAGCCCCAGCATTTT. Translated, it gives CASSVTGGHNQPQHF.

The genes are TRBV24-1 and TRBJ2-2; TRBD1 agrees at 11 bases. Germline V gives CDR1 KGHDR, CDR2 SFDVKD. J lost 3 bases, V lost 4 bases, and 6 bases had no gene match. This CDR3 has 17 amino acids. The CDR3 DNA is TGTGCCACCAGTGACTTACCGGGACAGGGGGACACCGGGGAGCTGTTTTTT. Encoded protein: CATSDLPGQGDTGELFF.

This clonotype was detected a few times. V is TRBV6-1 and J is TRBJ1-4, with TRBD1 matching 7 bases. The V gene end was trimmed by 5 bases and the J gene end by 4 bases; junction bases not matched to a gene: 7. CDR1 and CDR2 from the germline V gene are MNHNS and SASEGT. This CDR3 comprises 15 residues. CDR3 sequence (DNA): TGTGCCAGCAGTCCCTACAGGGGAAGTAATGAAAAACTGTTTTTT. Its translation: CASSPYRGSNEKLFF.

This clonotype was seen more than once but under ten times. The CDR3 sequence is CASSQDFDTYNEQFF. The CDR3 bases are TGCGCCAGCAGCCAAGATTTTGACACCTACAATGAGCAGTTCTTC. V usage is TRBV4-3 and J usage is TRBJ2-1; D unclear. The germline V and J ends were trimmed by 0 bases and 2 bases, with 8 bases remaining between them. Per the germline V gene, CDR1 is LGHNA and CDR2 is YSLEER. The CDR3 runs 15 residues.

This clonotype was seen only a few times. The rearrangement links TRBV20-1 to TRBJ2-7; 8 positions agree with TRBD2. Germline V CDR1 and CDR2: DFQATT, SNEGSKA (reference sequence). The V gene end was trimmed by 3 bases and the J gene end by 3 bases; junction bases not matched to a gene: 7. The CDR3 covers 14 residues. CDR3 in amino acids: CSASDPLADYEQYV. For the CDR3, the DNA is TGCAGTGCTAGCGATCCACTAGCGGACTACGAGCAGTACGTC.

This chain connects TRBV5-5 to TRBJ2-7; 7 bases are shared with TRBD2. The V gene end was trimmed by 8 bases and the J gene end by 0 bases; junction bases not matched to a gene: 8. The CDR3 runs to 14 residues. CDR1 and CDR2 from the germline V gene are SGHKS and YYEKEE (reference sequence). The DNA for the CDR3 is TGTGCCAGTAAGAGCGGGGCGAGCTCCTACGAGCAGTACTTC. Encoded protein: CASKSGASSYEQYF.

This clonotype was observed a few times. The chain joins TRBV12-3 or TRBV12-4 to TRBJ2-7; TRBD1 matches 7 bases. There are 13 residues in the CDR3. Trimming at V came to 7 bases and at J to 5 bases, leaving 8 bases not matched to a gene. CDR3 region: CASTRWQGDEQYF. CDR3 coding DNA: TGTGCCAGCACCCGCTGGCAGGGGGACGAGCAGTACTTC.

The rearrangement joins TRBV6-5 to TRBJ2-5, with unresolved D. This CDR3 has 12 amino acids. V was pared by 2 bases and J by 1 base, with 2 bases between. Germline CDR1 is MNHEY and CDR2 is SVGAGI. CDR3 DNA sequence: TGTGCCAGCAGTTACCCCCAAGAGACCCAGTACTTC. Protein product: CASSYPQETQYF.

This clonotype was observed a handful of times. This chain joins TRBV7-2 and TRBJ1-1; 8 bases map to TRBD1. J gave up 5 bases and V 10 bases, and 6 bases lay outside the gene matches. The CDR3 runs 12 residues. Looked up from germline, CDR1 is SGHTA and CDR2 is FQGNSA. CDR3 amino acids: CATKTGGTEAFF. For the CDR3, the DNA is TGTGCCACTAAAACAGGGGGAACTGAAGCTTTCTTT. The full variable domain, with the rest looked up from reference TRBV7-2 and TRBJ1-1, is GAGVSQSPSNKVTEKGKDVELRCDPISGHTALYWYRQSLGQGLEFLIYFQGNSAPDKSGLPSDRFSAERTGGSVSTLTIQRTQQEDSAVYLCATKTGGTEAFFGQGTRLTVV.

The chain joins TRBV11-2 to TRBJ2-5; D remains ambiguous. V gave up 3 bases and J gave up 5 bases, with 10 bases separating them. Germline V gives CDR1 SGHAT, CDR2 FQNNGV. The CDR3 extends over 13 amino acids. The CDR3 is CASSFPPPETQYF. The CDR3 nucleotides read TGTGCCAGCAGCTTCCCCCCGCCCGAGACCCAGTACTTC.

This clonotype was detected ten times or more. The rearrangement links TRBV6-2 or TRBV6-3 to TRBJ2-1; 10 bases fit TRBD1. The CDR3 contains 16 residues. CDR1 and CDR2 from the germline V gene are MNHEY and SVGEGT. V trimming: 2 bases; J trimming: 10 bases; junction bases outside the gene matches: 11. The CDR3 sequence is CASSYLGQGPRGEQFF. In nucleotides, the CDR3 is TGTGCCAGCAGTTACCTGGGACAGGGGCCCCGAGGGGAGCAGTTCTTC.